This note documents a single T cell receptor (beta chain) sequence. The antigen is unknown. RNA transcripts gave rise to amplified TCR beta CDR3 regions. The HTBI primer set drove a first-round RT-PCR of the TCR CDR3. TCRdb ran MiXCR on the multiplex PCR reads and lists one entry per CDR3 protein. The sample contains fewer than 500,000 distinct CDR3 sequences, roughly 14% of which appear only once. Duration under 3 months, a NOSPECS grade of at least 4, and a Clinical Activity Score of at least 3 characterized the ophthalmopathy patients. The entry originates in a study of T cells in Graves' hyperthyroidism and ophthalmopathy. Findings and limits, study-wide: Ophthalmopathy was model-predicted a median roughly 6.2 months pre-onset.

The CDR3 is made up of 13 amino acids. Germline V gene data show CDR1 as MNHNS and CDR2 as SASEGT. The V end lost 11 bases, the J end lost 9 bases, and 19 bases lay between the germline ends. Sample: blood. The chain uses TRBV6-1 and TRBJ1-4; perhaps TRBD1 as D (5 bases). This TCR came from a man aged 18-30 years with Graves' ophthalmopathy. This CDR3 is CAVEGGADKKLFF. CDR3 DNA: TGTGCCGTCGAGGGAGGGGCTGATAAAAAACTGTTTTTT.